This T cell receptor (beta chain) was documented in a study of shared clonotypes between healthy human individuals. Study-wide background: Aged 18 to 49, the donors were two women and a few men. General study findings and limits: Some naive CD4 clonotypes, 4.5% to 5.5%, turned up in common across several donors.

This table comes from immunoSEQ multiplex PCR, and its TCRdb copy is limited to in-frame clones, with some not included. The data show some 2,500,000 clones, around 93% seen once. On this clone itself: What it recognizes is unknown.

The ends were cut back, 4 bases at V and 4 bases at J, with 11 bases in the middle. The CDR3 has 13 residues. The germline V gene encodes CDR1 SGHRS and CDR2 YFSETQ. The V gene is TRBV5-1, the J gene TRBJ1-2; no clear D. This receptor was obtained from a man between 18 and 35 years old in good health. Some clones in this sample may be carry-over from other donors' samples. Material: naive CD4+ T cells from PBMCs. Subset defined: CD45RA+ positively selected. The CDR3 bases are TGCGCCAGCAGCGAGACTCGGAGCTATGGCTACACCTTC. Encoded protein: CASSETRSYGYTF.